The source of this T cell receptor beta chain is a study of blood T cell repertoires in COVID-19. Study as a whole: Samples representing acute and convalescent COVID-19 were sourced from the United States, Italy and Spain. The analysed material was cDNA or gDNA that came from T cells, B-cell-depleted T cells, or PBMCs.

Germline CDR1 is MDHEN and CDR2 is SYDVKM. V shed 7 bases, J shed 8 bases, and the junction held 3 bases outside the gene matches. CDR3 size: 14 residues. Those enrolled in Seattle joined during active infection and were followed longitudinally afterward. Under the authors' procedure: How many nucleated cells were present was estimated from reference gene primer amplification. Measured with immunoSEQ multiplex PCR; TCRdb has only the in-frame clones, and not every one. D and trimming were read from the DNA, whereas the V and J calls and clone size are those reported in that table. Of 200,000 or so clones listed, 70% to 90% are singletons. This clone was seen once.

The TCR comes from a man aged 60 to 75 with COVID-19, enrolled during active disease. Sequenced material: peripheral blood. This sequence joins TRBV28 and TRBJ2-3; 16 bases fit TRBD2. CDR3 in DNA: TGTGCCAGCAAGGGACTAGCGGGAGGGGGTACGCAGTATTTT. The encoded protein is CASKGLAGGGTQYF.